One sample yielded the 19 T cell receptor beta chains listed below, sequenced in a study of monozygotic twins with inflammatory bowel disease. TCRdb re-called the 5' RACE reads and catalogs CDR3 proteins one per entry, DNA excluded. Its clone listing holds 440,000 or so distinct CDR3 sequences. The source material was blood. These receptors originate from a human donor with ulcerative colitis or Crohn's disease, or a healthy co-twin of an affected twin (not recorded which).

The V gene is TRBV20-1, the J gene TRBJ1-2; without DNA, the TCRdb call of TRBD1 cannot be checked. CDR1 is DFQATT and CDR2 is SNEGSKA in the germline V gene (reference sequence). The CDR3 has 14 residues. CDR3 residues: CSATKPGTDNGYTF.

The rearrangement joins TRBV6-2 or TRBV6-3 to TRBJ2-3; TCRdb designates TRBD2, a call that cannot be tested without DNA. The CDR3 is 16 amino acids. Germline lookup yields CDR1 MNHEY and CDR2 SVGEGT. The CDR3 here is CASSTGRRGDTDTQYF.

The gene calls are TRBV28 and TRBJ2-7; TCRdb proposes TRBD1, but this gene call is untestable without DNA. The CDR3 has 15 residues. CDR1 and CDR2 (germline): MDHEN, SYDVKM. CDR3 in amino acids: CASISTRGYPYEQYF.

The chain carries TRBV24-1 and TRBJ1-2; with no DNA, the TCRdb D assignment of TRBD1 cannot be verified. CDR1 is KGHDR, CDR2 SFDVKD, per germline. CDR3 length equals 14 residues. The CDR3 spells CATSETGQSYGYTF.

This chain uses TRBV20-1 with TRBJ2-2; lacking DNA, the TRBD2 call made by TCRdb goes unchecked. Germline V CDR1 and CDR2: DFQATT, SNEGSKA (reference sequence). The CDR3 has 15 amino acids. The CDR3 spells CSARPGTFNTGELFF.

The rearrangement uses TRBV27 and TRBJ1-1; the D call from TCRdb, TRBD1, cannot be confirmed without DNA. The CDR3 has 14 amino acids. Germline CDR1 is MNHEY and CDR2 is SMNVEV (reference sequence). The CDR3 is CASRTGTAGAEAFF.

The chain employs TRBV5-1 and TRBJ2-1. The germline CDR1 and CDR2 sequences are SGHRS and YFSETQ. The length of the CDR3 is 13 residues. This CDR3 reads CASSSHSGNEQFF.

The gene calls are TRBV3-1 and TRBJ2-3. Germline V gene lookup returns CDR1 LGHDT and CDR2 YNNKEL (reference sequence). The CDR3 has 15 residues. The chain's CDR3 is CASSQARLATDTQYF.

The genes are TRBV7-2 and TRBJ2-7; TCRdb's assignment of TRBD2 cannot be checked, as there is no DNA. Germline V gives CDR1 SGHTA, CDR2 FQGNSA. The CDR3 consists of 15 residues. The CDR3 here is CASSLRTSGSYEQYF.

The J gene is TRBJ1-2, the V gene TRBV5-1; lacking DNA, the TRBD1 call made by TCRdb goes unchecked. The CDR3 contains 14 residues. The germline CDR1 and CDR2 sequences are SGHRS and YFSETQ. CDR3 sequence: CASSLGTLNYGYTF.

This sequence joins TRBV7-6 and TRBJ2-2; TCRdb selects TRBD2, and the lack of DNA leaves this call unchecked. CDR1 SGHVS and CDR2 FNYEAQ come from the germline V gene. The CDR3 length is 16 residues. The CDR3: CASSLRLAGNTGELFF.

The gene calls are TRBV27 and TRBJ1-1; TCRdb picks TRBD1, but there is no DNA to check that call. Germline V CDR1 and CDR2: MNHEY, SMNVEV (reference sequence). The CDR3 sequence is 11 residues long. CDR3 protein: CASRGQGRAFF.

The CDR3 sequence: CATSRDKASWDGYTF. The chain has TRBV15 and TRBJ1-2. The CDR3 covers 15 residues. Germline V gives CDR1 LNHNV, CDR2 YYDKDF (reference sequence).

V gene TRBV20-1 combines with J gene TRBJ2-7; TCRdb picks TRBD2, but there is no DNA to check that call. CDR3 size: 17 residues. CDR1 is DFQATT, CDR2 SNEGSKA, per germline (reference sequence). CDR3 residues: CSARDGRAGAGRNEQYF.

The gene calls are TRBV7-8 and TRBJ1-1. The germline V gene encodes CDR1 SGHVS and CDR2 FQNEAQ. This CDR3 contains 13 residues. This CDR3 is CASSKDRNTEAFF.

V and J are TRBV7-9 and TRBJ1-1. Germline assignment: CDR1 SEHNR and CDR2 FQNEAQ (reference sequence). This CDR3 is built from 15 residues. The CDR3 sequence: CASSPSPMANTEAFF.

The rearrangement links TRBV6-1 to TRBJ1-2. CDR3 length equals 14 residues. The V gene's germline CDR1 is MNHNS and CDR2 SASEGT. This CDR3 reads CASSAKTVNYGYTF.

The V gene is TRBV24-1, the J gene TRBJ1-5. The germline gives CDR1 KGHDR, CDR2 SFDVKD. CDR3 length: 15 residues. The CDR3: CATSDQRTANQPQHF.

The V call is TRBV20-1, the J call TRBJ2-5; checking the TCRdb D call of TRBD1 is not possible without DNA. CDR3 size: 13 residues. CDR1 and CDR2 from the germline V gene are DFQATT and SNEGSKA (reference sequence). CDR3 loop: CSAYPLGKETQYF.